This paragraph reports one T cell receptor beta chain. This clone was detected once. Its antigen is still unknown. The record has no base qualities; no much larger clone is one base away. This record belongs to a study of T cell responses to AZD1222 COVID-19 vaccine (dated by TCRdb to 2020 to 2023). As for the study more broadly: AZD1222 recipients whose second dose came at about 4 weeks and those whose second dose came at about 12 weeks were combined into one group, since spike-specific TCR depth and breadth did not differ between the two schedules. Enrollment into the trials was organized by age into subgroups of 18-55, 56-69 and 70-plus years, and those subgroups contained roughly 150, 30 and 60 TCR-sequenced participants, respectively. A total of approximately 240 trial participants underwent TCR sequencing, of whom approximately 200 had received two doses of AZD1222 and approximately 26 had received two doses of the MenACWY control vaccine. General findings and caveats noted by the study authors: The 56-69-year group was small, and its depth increase did not reach significance, likely because of low power. Conclusions about previously exposed vaccinees are limited because only a handful of AZD1222 recipients were SARS-CoV-2 seropositive at baseline. Vaccine-associated CD4 TCRs spanned the whole spike protein, with dominant responses in regions 160-218 and 743-854. After two AZD1222 doses, spike-specific TCR breadth and depth were significantly higher than at day 0 and than in MenACWY recipients. Participants were mostly white British and included more females than males, and it was suggested by the authors that clonal diversity may have been underestimated. Because no samples from the day 14 peak response were available, repertoires could be characterized only after the peak T cell response. Nearly half of unique spike-specific TCRs reportedly recognized epitopes outside regions mutated in the B.1.351 and B.1.1.7 variants.

Trimming at the junction amounts to 1 base on V and 6 bases on J, and the germline ends lie 16 bases apart. The CDR3 covers 16 residues, taking in both the cysteine and the phenylalanine. The read is trimmed to its CDR3 DNA, 48 bases read in frame from base 1. CDR1 SGHTA and CDR2 FQGNSA were looked up in the germline V gene. The time point tag for this specimen amounts to: baseline before first vaccination. The vaccinee samples were drawn from two UK trials, COV001 and COV002, one of which was a single-blind randomized controlled phase 2/3 trial testing AZD1222 (ChAdOx1 nCoV-19) in healthy adults. For TCRbeta chain sequencing, PBMC samples were collected from trial participants at day 0 and at day 28 after the second dose. The CDR3 regions of human TCRbeta chains were analyzed by immunosequencing. The paper's data handling went like this. Repertoire TCRs were checked for matches against a reference library of SARS-CoV-2-specific TCRs that had been generated using the MIRA antigen-specificity platform. Breadth was defined as the fraction of unique TCRs that were SARS-CoV-2-associated. Depth was defined as the fraction of total T cells that were SARS-CoV-2-associated. Using the MIRA data, every spike-specific TCR was mapped to the spike region that the TCR reacted to and assigned to either a CD4 or a CD8 class. Log10-transformed breadth and depth values were compared by one-way ANOVA with Sidak's multiple comparisons tests. TCRdb mirrors the immuneACCESS table, restricted to in-frame sequences. Some clones are absent from its copies; in checked studies, under half trace to an unresolved V gene, and the reason for the others is unknown. V, J and clone size are those of that table, while D and trimming were read from the DNA. The sample yields around 160,000 clones; about 93% were counted once. Of the sample, approximately 0.64% is held by the ten largest clones.

The source is an adult in good health. The starting material was peripheral blood, obtained on day 0 of AZD1222 vaccination. Rearrangement joined TRBV7-2 to TRBJ2-1; the D element could tentatively be TRBD1 or TRBD2, as 5 bases agree for each. The DNA sequence follows: TGTGCCAGCAGCTTAGGGGGGACGATTCCCTTCAATGAGCAGTTCTTC. Translated, this is CASSLGGTIPFNEQFF. Extended through the reference TRBV7-2 and TRBJ2-1 proteins, this CDR3 yields the full variable domain: GAGVSQSPSNKVTEKGKDVELRCDPISGHTALYWYRQSLGQGLEFLIYFQGNSAPDKSGLPSDRFSAERTGGSVSTLTIQRTQQEDSAVYLCASSLGGTIPFNEQFFGPGTRLTVL.